Each of the 9 T cell receptor beta chains below was sequenced from the same sample in a study of blood T cell repertoires in COVID-19. Some clones are missing from TCRdb's copy, which holds only in-frame ones; the method was immunoSEQ multiplex PCR. The sample lists 25,000 to 30,000 clones, approximately 80% seen once, with approximately 15% in the top ten. The sequencing input was peripheral blood. These receptors were taken from a man in his 70s with active COVID-19.

The chain joins TRBV4-2 to TRBJ2-1; possibly TRBD1 for D (5 bases). CDR1 is LGHNA, CDR2 YNFKEQ, per germline. Trimming shortened V by 2 bases and J by 0 bases, and 14 bases separated the two germline ends. CDR3 size: 17 residues. CDR3 sequence (DNA): TGTGCCAGCAGCCAAACCATGACAGCGAGCTCCTACAATGAGCAGTTCTTC. It is translated as CASSQTMTASSYNEQFF.

The gene calls are TRBV6-1 and TRBJ2-3; TRBD1 aligns across 9 bases. J lost 4 bases, V lost 3 bases, and 2 bases had no gene match. This CDR3 region has 14 residues. The germline V gene encodes CDR1 MNHNS and CDR2 SASEGT. This CDR3 is CASSEGQGADTQYF. As DNA, the CDR3 is TGTGCCAGCAGTGAGGGACAGGGCGCAGATACGCAGTATTTT.

The chain uses TRBV12-5 and TRBJ2-3; D is unresolved. V was trimmed by 1 base and J by 0 bases, leaving 5 bases between them. Germline V CDR1 and CDR2: LGHNT, FRNRAP. This CDR3 spans 14 amino acids. The CDR3 DNA is TGTGCTAGTGGTTTGGGCCAGAGCACAGATACGCAGTATTTT. It encodes CASGLGQSTDTQYF.

This rearrangement joins TRBV5-4 to TRBJ1-1; D is possibly TRBD1 (6 bases). CDR3 length: 15 residues. V lost 3 bases to trimming and J lost 4 bases, with 16 bases between them. Germline assignment: CDR1 SGHNT and CDR2 YYREEE (reference sequence). The CDR3 is CASSSRGGAVTEAFF. The CDR3 bases are TGTGCCAGCAGCTCCCGTGGGGGGGCAGTCACTGAAGCTTTCTTT.

The rearrangement joins TRBV4-1 to TRBJ2-7, with 7 bases that match TRBD1. V lost 1 base and J lost 3; bases outside the gene matches: 6. From germline, CDR1 is MGHRA and CDR2 YSYEKL. The CDR3 sequence is 15 residues long. The CDR3 DNA sequence: TGCGCCAGCAGCCAAGGGGACAGTCTACTCTACGAGCAGTACTTC. Translating it yields CASSQGDSLLYEQYF.

The chain uses TRBV11-2 and TRBJ2-5; tentative D call: TRBD2 (7 bases). Per the germline V gene, CDR1 is SGHAT and CDR2 is FQNNGV. Deletions cut 5 bases from V and 5 bases from J, with 27 bases between. The CDR3 contains 18 residues. DNA of the CDR3: TGTGCCAGCAGCCCATTTAGTTCTTTTGCAAGGGGGGGCGAGACCCAGTACTTC. Encoded protein: CASSPFSSFARGGETQYF.

The rearrangement uses TRBV7-2 and TRBJ2-5, with 8 bases fitting TRBD2. With V trimmed by 5 bases and J by 5 bases, 10 bases remained unmatched. Germline V CDR1 and CDR2: SGHTA, FQGNSA. The CDR3 is made up of 15 amino acids. CDR3 DNA sequence: TGTGCCAGCAGCGCGCGGACTAGCTTTAGGGAGACCCAGTACTTC. It encodes CASSARTSFRETQYF. The full variable domain, completed using reference TRBV7-2 and TRBJ2-5, is GAGVSQSPSNKVTEKGKDVELRCDPISGHTALYWYRQSLGQGLEFLIYFQGNSAPDKSGLPSDRFSAERTGGSVSTLTIQRTQQEDSAVYLCASSARTSFRETQYFGPGTRLLVL.

This chain joins TRBV28 and TRBJ1-6; TRBD1 aligns across 8 bases. The CDR3 length is 17 residues. With 4 bases clipped from V and 7 bases from J, the junction kept 12 bases outside the gene matches. Per germline, CDR1 MDHEN and CDR2 SYDVKM. The CDR3 spells CASSSRGTGGRNSPLHF. The CDR3 region has the DNA TGTGCCAGCAGTTCCCGCGGGACAGGTGGGAGGAATTCACCCCTCCACTTT.

This rearrangement joins TRBV29-1 to TRBJ2-7; perhaps TRBD1 as D (6 bases). CDR1 SQVTM and CDR2 ANQGSEA come from the germline V gene. This CDR3 is 14 amino acids long. V gave up 4 bases and J gave up 1 base, with 14 bases separating them. The CDR3 is CSVAEGTGSYEQYF. CDR3 DNA sequence: TGCAGCGTTGCAGAAGGTACAGGGTCCTACGAGCAGTACTTC.